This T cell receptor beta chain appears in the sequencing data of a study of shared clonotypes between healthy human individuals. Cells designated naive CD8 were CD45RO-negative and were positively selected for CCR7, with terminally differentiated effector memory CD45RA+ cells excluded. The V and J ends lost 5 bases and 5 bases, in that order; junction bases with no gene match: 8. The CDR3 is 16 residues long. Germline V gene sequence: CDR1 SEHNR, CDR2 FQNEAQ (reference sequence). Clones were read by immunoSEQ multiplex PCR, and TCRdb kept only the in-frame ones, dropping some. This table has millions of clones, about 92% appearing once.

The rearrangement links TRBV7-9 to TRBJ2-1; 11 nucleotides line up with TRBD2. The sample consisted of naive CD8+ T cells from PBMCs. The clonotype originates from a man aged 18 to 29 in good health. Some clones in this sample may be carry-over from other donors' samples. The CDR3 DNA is TGTGCCAGCAGCCCCTCTTCGGGACTAGCGGACAATGAGCAGTTCTTC. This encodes CASSPSSGLADNEQFF. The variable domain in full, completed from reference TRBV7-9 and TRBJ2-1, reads DTGVSQNPRHKITKRGQNVTFRCDPISEHNRLYWYRQTLGQGPEFLTYFQNEAQLEKSRLLSDRFSAERPKGSFSTLEIQRTEQGDSAMYLCASSPSSGLADNEQFFGPGTRLTVL.